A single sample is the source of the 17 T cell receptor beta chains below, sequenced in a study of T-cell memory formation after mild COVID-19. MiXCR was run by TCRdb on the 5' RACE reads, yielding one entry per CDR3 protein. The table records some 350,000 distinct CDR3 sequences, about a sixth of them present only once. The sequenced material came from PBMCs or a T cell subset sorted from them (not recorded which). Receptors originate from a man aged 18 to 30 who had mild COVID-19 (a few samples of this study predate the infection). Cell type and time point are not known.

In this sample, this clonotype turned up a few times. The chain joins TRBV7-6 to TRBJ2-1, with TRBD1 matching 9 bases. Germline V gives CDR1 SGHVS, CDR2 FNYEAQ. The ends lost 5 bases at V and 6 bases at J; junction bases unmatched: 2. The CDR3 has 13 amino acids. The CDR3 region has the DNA TGTGCCAGCAGCGGGGACAGGGTCAATGAGCAGTTCTTC. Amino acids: CASSGDRVNEQFF.

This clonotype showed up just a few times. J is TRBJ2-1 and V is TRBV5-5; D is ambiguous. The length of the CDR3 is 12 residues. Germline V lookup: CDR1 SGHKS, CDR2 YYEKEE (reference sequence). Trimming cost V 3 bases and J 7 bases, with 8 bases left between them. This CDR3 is CASSSEGNEQFF. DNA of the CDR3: TGTGCCAGCAGCTCCGAAGGGAATGAGCAGTTCTTC.

CDR3 in amino acids: CASSYLDRANTGELFF. The CDR3 bases are TGTGCCAGCAGTTACTTGGACAGAGCGAACACCGGGGAGCTGTTTTTT. The chain recombines TRBV6-5 with TRBJ2-2, with D possibly matching TRBD1 (6 bases). With 1 base removed from V and 0 bases from J, the gap between germline ends came to 9 bases. Germline V gene sequence: CDR1 MNHEY, CDR2 SVGAGI. The CDR3 sequence is 16 residues long.

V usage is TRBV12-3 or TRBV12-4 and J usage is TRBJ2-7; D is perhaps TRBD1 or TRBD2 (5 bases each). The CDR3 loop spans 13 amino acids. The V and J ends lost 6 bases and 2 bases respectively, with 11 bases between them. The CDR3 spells CASSEGSTYEQYV. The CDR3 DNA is TGTGCCAGCAGCGAGGGGTCAACCTACGAGCAGTACGTC.

The CDR3 sequence is CSARDRIGPDTQYF. In DNA form, the CDR3 reads TGCAGTGCTAGAGACAGGATAGGTCCAGATACGCAGTATTTT. This sequence joins TRBV20-1 and TRBJ2-3; D not certain. Germline assignment: CDR1 DFQATT and CDR2 SNEGSKA (reference sequence). CDR3 length: 14 residues. Trimming took 0 bases from V and 4 from J, leaving 11 bases between them.

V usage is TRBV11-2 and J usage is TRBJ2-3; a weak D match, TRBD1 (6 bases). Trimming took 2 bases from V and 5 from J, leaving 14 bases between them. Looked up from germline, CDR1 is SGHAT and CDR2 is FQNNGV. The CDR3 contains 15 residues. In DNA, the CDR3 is TGTGCCAGCAGCTTATTAGGGGGAAGCGGAGATACGCAGTATTTT. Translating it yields CASSLLGGSGDTQYF.

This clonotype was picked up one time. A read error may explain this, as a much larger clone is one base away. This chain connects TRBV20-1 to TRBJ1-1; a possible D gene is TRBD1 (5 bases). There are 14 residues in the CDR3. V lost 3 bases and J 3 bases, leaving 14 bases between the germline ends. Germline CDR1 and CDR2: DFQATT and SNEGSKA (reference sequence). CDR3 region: CSARVQGGYTEAFF. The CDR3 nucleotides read TGCAGTGCTAGGGTGCAGGGCGGGTACACTGAAGCTTTCTTT.

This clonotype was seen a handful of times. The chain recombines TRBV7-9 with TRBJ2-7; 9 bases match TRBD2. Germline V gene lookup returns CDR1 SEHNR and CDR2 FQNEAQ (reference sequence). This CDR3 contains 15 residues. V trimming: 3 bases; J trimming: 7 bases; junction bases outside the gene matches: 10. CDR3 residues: CASSFASGIFREQYF. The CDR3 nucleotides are TGTGCCAGCAGCTTTGCTAGCGGGATCTTTAGGGAGCAGTACTTC.

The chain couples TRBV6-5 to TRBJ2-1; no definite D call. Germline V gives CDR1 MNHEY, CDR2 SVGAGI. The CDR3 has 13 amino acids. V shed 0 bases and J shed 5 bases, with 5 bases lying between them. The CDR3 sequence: CASSYSIHNEQFF. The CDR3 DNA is TGTGCCAGCAGTTACTCGATCCACAATGAGCAGTTCTTC.

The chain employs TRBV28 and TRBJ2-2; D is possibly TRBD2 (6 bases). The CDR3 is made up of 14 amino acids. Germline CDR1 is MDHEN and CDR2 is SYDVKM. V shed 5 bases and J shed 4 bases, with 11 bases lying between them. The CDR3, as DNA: TGTGCCAGCAGTCTAGGACTAATCACCGGGGAGCTGTTTTTT. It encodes CASSLGLITGELFF.

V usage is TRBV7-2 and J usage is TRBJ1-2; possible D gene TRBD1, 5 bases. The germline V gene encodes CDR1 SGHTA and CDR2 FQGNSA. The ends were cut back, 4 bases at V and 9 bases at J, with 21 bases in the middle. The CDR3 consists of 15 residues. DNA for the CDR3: TGTGCCAGCAGCTACGATCGACAGACGAGGGCTCGCTACACCTTC. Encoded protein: CASSYDRQTRARYTF.

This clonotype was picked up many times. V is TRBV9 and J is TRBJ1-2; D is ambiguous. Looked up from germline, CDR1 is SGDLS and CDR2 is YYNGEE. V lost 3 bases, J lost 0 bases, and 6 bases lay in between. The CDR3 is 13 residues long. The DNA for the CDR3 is TGTGCCAGCAGCGCAGCAGCTAACTATGGCTACACCTTC. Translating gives CASSAAANYGYTF.

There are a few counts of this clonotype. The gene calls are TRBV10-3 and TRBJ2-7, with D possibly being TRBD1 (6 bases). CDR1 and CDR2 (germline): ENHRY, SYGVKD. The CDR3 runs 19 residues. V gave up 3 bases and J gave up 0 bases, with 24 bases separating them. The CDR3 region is CAISEDLGLGAGDSYEQYF. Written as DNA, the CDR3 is TGTGCCATCAGTGAAGATTTGGGGTTAGGGGCAGGGGACTCCTACGAGCAGTACTTC.

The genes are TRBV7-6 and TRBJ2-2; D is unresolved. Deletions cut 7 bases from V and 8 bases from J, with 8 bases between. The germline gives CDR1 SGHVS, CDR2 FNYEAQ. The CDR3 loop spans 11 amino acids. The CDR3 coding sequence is TGTGCCAGCAACACCAGGGGGGAGCTGTTTTTT. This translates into CASNTRGELFF.

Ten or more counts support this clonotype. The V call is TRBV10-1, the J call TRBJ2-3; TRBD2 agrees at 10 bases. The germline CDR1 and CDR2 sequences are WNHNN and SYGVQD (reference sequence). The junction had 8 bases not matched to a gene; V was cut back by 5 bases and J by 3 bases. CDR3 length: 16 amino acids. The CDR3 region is CASSLNLAGATDTQYF. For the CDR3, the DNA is TGCGCCAGCAGTTTAAATCTAGCGGGGGCGACAGATACGCAGTATTTT.

In DNA, the CDR3 is TGTGCCAGCAGTTACTCGGGGGGAACTAACAATGAGCAGTTCTTC. Translation gives CASSYSGGTNNEQFF. The genes are TRBV6-5 and TRBJ2-1, with D perhaps TRBD2 (6 bases). The CDR3 spans 15 residues. V lost 0 bases and J 5 bases, leaving 11 bases between the germline ends. Germline CDR1 and CDR2: MNHEY and SVGAGI.

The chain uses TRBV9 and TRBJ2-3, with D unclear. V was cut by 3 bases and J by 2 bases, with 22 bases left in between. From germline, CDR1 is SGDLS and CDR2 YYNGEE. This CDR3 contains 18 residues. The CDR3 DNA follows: TGTGCCAGCAGCGACCGACATAGGACGAGCTGGGACACAGATACGCAGTATTTT. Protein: CASSDRHRTSWDTDTQYF.